This record covers a single T cell receptor beta chain. Because the CDR3's place on the DNA is in doubt, the DNA is left out and the CDR3 is given as listed by TCRdb. These data are taken from a study of TIL therapy for anti-PD-1-resistant metastatic lung cancer. Background on the study: Half of patients were current or former smokers. Median tumor mutation burden was about 1.5 mutations per megabase.

The libraries were made with immunoSEQ v3. Survey-level samples got 2 million to 2.5 million read pairs; deep-level samples got roughly 4.5-6 million. The repertoire was sequenced with immunoSEQ multiplex PCR; TCRdb's copy has only in-frame clones and lacks some. This sample has 13,000 or so clones, with roughly three fifths found just once. Looked up from germline, CDR1 is SGDLS and CDR2 is YYNGEE. A total of 16 residues make up the CDR3, ends included. Time point indicated: pre-treatment sample, taken before nivolumab and TIL therapy. Tumor tissue came from excised metastases, mostly pleural nodules or supraclavicular lymph nodes. Patients were adults with stage 4 NSCLC.

The clonotype originates from a woman between 25 and 85 years old with non-small cell lung cancer. This sample comprised tumor tissue, obtained at baseline. The chain employs TRBV9 and TRBJ2-1; TRBD2, the D gene given by the table, was not confirmed from the DNA. CDR3 sequence reads: CASSVGLHFGGNEQFF.